These T cell receptor beta chains were read from a single sample in a study of identical twins. Each CDR3 protein gets one entry after TCRdb re-called the 5' RACE reads with MiXCR. In the table there are about 690,000 distinct CDR3 sequences, about 20% of which are singletons. This same sample was also part of a study on T cells expressing NK-cell markers.

Sequenced material: PBMCs. These receptors were taken from a woman under 30 in good health. The CDR3 runs from the conserved cysteine through the conserved F or W. D genes are given only for firm matches. The size of a clone is reported for some rows only, either as once, few or many, or as a class for expanded clones.

abundance: -; d_gene: -; j_gene: TRBJ2-1; v_gene: TRBV4-3; CDR3nt: TGCGCCAGCAGCCAAGATGTGGGAGCGGTGAACTACAATGAGCAGTTCTTC; CDR3aa: CASSQDVGAVNYNEQFF
abundance: -; d_gene: TRBD1; j_gene: TRBJ2-3; v_gene: TRBV27; CDR3nt: TGTGCCAGCAGTGCACTCCGGACAGGGGGTAGCACAGATACGCAGTATTTT; CDR3aa: CASSALRTGGSTDTQYF
abundance: many; d_gene: TRBD1; j_gene: TRBJ2-1; v_gene: TRBV5-1; CDR3nt: TGCGCCAGTCTACCGGGACAGGGGTACGTTGGCAATGAGCAGTTCTTC; CDR3aa: CASLPGQGYVGNEQFF
abundance: few; d_gene: -; j_gene: TRBJ1-5; v_gene: TRBV5-1; CDR3nt: TGCGCCAGCAGCCCAATCCCCGGGGTCGGTCAGCCCCAGCATTTT; CDR3aa: CASSPIPGVGQPQHF
abundance: few; d_gene: -; j_gene: TRBJ1-4; v_gene: TRBV20-1; CDR3nt: TGCAGTGCAGGTTCCCCGGGGGCTGGTGAAAAACTGTTTTTT; CDR3aa: CSAGSPGAGEKLFF
abundance: once; d_gene: TRBD2; j_gene: TRBJ2-1; v_gene: TRBV29-1; CDR3nt: TGCAGCGTTGTTTTCGGGACTATCAATGAGCAGTTCTTC; CDR3aa: CSVVFGTINEQFF
abundance: -; d_gene: -; j_gene: TRBJ2-7; v_gene: TRBV27; CDR3nt: TGTGCCAGCAGTGAGACAGGCAAACCCTACGAGCAGTACTTC; CDR3aa: CASSETGKPYEQYF
abundance: few; d_gene: -; j_gene: TRBJ2-1; v_gene: TRBV24-1; CDR3nt: TGTGCCACCAGTGATTTGGAGAATGAGCAGTTCTTC; CDR3aa: CATSDLENEQFF
abundance: -; d_gene: TRBD1; j_gene: TRBJ1-2; v_gene: TRBV7-2; CDR3nt: TGTGCCAGCAGCTCGGTCCTCTCCGGGACAGCTAACTATGGCTACACCTTC; CDR3aa: CASSSVLSGTANYGYTF
abundance: -; d_gene: -; j_gene: TRBJ2-1; v_gene: TRBV7-9; CDR3nt: TGTGCCAGCAGCTTAGTCTGGGATTTTTTCTTC; CDR3aa: CASSLVWDFFF
abundance: many; d_gene: -; j_gene: TRBJ2-1; v_gene: TRBV9; CDR3nt: TGTGCCAGCAGCGTAGGTACAGCGGAAGGTGAGCAGTTCTTC; CDR3aa: CASSVGTAEGEQFF
abundance: few; d_gene: -; j_gene: TRBJ2-6; v_gene: TRBV10-2; CDR3nt: TGCGCCAGCAGTGAGGGGGCCAACGTCCTGACTTTC; CDR3aa: CASSEGANVLTF
abundance: few; d_gene: TRBD2; j_gene: TRBJ2-1; v_gene: TRBV5-1; CDR3nt: TGCGCCAGCAGCTTGGGTATTTCGGGAGGCTCCTACAATGAGCAGTTCTTC; CDR3aa: CASSLGISGGSYNEQFF
abundance: many; d_gene: TRBD2; j_gene: TRBJ2-2; v_gene: TRBV14; CDR3nt: TGTGCCAGCAGCCAAGTACGGTGGCTAGCGGGTTACACCGGGGAGCTGTTTTTT; CDR3aa: CASSQVRWLAGYTGELFF
abundance: few; d_gene: -; j_gene: TRBJ1-2; v_gene: TRBV5-1; CDR3nt: TGCGCCAGCAGCTTAGCCCACCAAAAGGGCTACACCTTC; CDR3aa: CASSLAHQKGYTF
abundance: -; d_gene: -; j_gene: TRBJ2-7; v_gene: TRBV12-3/TRBV12-4; CDR3nt: TGTGCCAGCAGTTTAAGGACAGCCCTATCCTACGAGCAGTACTTC; CDR3aa: CASSLRTALSYEQYF
abundance: few; d_gene: TRBD2; j_gene: TRBJ2-5; v_gene: TRBV6-5; CDR3nt: TGTGCCAGCAGTTACTCGTCTCCCGGGAGGGGGGAGACCCAGTACTTC; CDR3aa: CASSYSSPGRGETQYF
abundance: -; d_gene: TRBD1; j_gene: TRBJ1-5; v_gene: TRBV10-1; CDR3nt: TGCGCCAGCAGTGAGTGGGGGCGACAGGGGAGATTAGTAACGAGCAATCAGCCCCAGCATTTT; CDR3aa: CASSEWGRQGRLVTSNQPQHF
abundance: few; d_gene: TRBD2; j_gene: TRBJ2-1; v_gene: TRBV10-3; CDR3nt: TGTGCCATCAGTGAGTGGGAGCGGGGGCACAATGAGCAGTTCTTC; CDR3aa: CAISEWERGHNEQFF
abundance: many; d_gene: -; j_gene: TRBJ2-3; v_gene: TRBV7-9; CDR3nt: TGTGCCAGCAGCCCAACATGGGGTATAGATACGCAGTATTTT; CDR3aa: CASSPTWGIDTQYF
abundance: -; d_gene: -; j_gene: TRBJ2-1; v_gene: TRBV27; CDR3nt: TGTGCCAGCCACAGGCTGTTTTTGGATGAGCAGTTCTTC; CDR3aa: CASHRLFLDEQFF
abundance: -; d_gene: -; j_gene: TRBJ1-1; v_gene: TRBV7-2; CDR3nt: TGTGCCAGCAGCCGACAGGAACTCTCTGGCACTGAAGCTTTCTTT; CDR3aa: CASSRQELSGTEAFF
abundance: many; d_gene: -; j_gene: TRBJ2-7; v_gene: TRBV18; CDR3nt: TGTGCCAGCTCACCACCACCCAGGAGCTACGAGCAGTACTTC; CDR3aa: CASSPPPRSYEQYF
abundance: few; d_gene: TRBD2; j_gene: TRBJ2-5; v_gene: TRBV4-2; CDR3nt: TGTGCCAGCAGCCAGAACACCGGGACTAGAGAGACCCAGTACTTC; CDR3aa: CASSQNTGTRETQYF
abundance: few; d_gene: -; j_gene: TRBJ2-5; v_gene: TRBV7-9; CDR3nt: TGTGCCAGCAGCCCAAAAGGCGGATGGGGGGTGGAGACCCAGTACTTC; CDR3aa: CASSPKGGWGVETQYF
abundance: -; d_gene: -; j_gene: TRBJ2-7; v_gene: TRBV7-9; CDR3nt: TGTGCCAGCACCCGTCCAGGGAGCGAGCAGTACTTC; CDR3aa: CASTRPGSEQYF
abundance: -; d_gene: TRBD2; j_gene: TRBJ2-1; v_gene: TRBV29-1; CDR3nt: TGCAGCGTTGAATGGACCCCGGGACTAGCGGGAGTCGATGAGCAGTTCTTC; CDR3aa: CSVEWTPGLAGVDEQFF
abundance: -; d_gene: -; j_gene: TRBJ2-2; v_gene: TRBV5-1; CDR3nt: TGCGCCAGCAGTCCTCAGGGACCCGGGGAGCTGTTTTTT; CDR3aa: CASSPQGPGELFF
abundance: -; d_gene: -; j_gene: TRBJ2-2; v_gene: TRBV5-1; CDR3nt: TGCGCCAGCAGGAGTGGTTATCCGTGGAACACCGGGGAGCTGTTTTTT; CDR3aa: CASRSGYPWNTGELFF
abundance: few; d_gene: -; j_gene: TRBJ1-5; v_gene: TRBV12-3/TRBV12-4; CDR3nt: TGTGCCAGCACCGTTCGGGACTCCCGGAATCAGCCCCAGCATTTT; CDR3aa: CASTVRDSRNQPQHF
abundance: -; d_gene: -; j_gene: TRBJ2-1; v_gene: TRBV5-6; CDR3nt: TGTGCCAGCAGCTTGGTTGGGGGCAGGAGCTCCTACAATGAGCAGTTCTTC; CDR3aa: CASSLVGGRSSYNEQFF
abundance: -; d_gene: -; j_gene: TRBJ2-7; v_gene: TRBV6-2/TRBV6-3; CDR3nt: TGTGCCAGCAGCCCCACCAGCGCCTGGAGCTCCTACGAGCAGTACTTC; CDR3aa: CASSPTSAWSSYEQYF
abundance: many; d_gene: -; j_gene: TRBJ2-5; v_gene: TRBV5-1; CDR3nt: TGCGCCAGCAGAGCGCAAGAGACCCAGTACTTC; CDR3aa: CASRAQETQYF
abundance: few; d_gene: TRBD2; j_gene: TRBJ2-7; v_gene: TRBV20-1; CDR3nt: TGCAGTGCTAGAGATCTGAGCGGGGCGTCCTACGAGCAGTACTTC; CDR3aa: CSARDLSGASYEQYF
abundance: many; d_gene: TRBD2; j_gene: TRBJ2-1; v_gene: TRBV7-2; CDR3nt: TGTGCCAGCAGCTTTAAGCGGGAGAATGAGCAGTTCTTC; CDR3aa: CASSFKRENEQFF
abundance: -; d_gene: -; j_gene: TRBJ2-3; v_gene: TRBV24-1; CDR3nt: TGTGCCACCAGTGACGGCCTAAATACGCAGTATTTT; CDR3aa: CATSDGLNTQYF
abundance: few; d_gene: -; j_gene: TRBJ1-6; v_gene: TRBV10-2; CDR3nt: TGCGCCAGCAGTGAGAGGGCAGGGCCCAATTCACCCCTCCACTTT; CDR3aa: CASSERAGPNSPLHF
abundance: few; d_gene: -; j_gene: TRBJ1-4; v_gene: TRBV12-3/TRBV12-4; CDR3nt: TGTGCCAGCGGCCCCCGGGCAGGGAATGAAAAACTGTTTTTT; CDR3aa: CASGPRAGNEKLFF
abundance: -; d_gene: -; j_gene: TRBJ2-7; v_gene: TRBV10-3; CDR3nt: TGTGCCATCCGTCTGAAACAGGGCTCCGAGCAGTACTTC; CDR3aa: CAIRLKQGSEQYF
abundance: few; d_gene: TRBD1; j_gene: TRBJ2-1; v_gene: TRBV5-1; CDR3nt: TGCGCCAGCAGCGAGACCGGGACAGGCTGGAATGAGCAGTTCTTC; CDR3aa: CASSETGTGWNEQFF
abundance: many; d_gene: -; j_gene: TRBJ2-1; v_gene: TRBV7-9; CDR3nt: TGTGCCAGCAGCTTTCAAGAGTACTCCTACAATGAGCAGTTCTTC; CDR3aa: CASSFQEYSYNEQFF
abundance: few; d_gene: TRBD1; j_gene: TRBJ1-1; v_gene: TRBV13; CDR3nt: TGTGCCAGCAGCCCCAGCCGGGACAGCTCTGAAGCTTTCTTT; CDR3aa: CASSPSRDSSEAFF
abundance: -; d_gene: TRBD2; j_gene: TRBJ2-1; v_gene: TRBV20-1; CDR3nt: TGCAGTGCCCCCTCTGGCGGGAGTCGGTATGAGCAGTTCTTC; CDR3aa: CSAPSGGSRYEQFF
abundance: few; d_gene: TRBD1; j_gene: TRBJ2-1; v_gene: TRBV10-3; CDR3nt: TGTGCCATCAGTTCACAGGGGCTTCCGGGCAATGAGCAGTTCTTC; CDR3aa: CAISSQGLPGNEQFF
abundance: -; d_gene: -; j_gene: TRBJ1-2; v_gene: TRBV20-1; CDR3nt: TGCAGTGCCTTTACGGATAACTATGGCTACACCTTC; CDR3aa: CSAFTDNYGYTF
abundance: -; d_gene: -; j_gene: TRBJ2-2; v_gene: TRBV20-1; CDR3nt: TGCAGTGCCCTGAGGTCCGGGGAGCTGTTTTTT; CDR3aa: CSALRSGELFF
abundance: few; d_gene: TRBD1; j_gene: TRBJ1-1; v_gene: TRBV7-7; CDR3nt: TGTGCCAGCAGCACGAGGATGCAGGGGGGCACTGAAGCTTTCTTT; CDR3aa: CASSTRMQGGTEAFF
abundance: many; d_gene: -; j_gene: TRBJ2-7; v_gene: TRBV27; CDR3nt: TGTGCCAGCAGTTCTGATATGATGGATTCCTACGAGCAGTACTTC; CDR3aa: CASSSDMMDSYEQYF
abundance: -; d_gene: -; j_gene: TRBJ2-1; v_gene: TRBV6-1; CDR3nt: TGTGCCAGCAGGACGCCGGGTCCCCCGACCTACAATGAGCAGTTCTTC; CDR3aa: CASRTPGPPTYNEQFF
abundance: -; d_gene: TRBD2; j_gene: TRBJ2-3; v_gene: TRBV20-1; CDR3nt: TGCAGTATCAGACTAGCGAAGAGCACAGATACGCAGTATTTT; CDR3aa: CSIRLAKSTDTQYF
abundance: -; d_gene: -; j_gene: TRBJ2-1; v_gene: TRBV20-1; CDR3nt: TGCAGTGCTAGGGTCCAGAGCTCCTACAATGAGCAGTTCTTC; CDR3aa: CSARVQSSYNEQFF
abundance: few; d_gene: TRBD2; j_gene: TRBJ2-5; v_gene: TRBV6-1; CDR3nt: TGTGCCAGCAGCCATAAAGCGGGAGAGGGAGAGACCCAGTACTTC; CDR3aa: CASSHKAGEGETQYF
abundance: few; d_gene: -; j_gene: TRBJ2-1; v_gene: TRBV5-1; CDR3nt: TGCGCCAGCAGCTTGGGAGCAGGGACCCATGAGCAGTTCTTC; CDR3aa: CASSLGAGTHEQFF
abundance: -; d_gene: TRBD2; j_gene: TRBJ2-1; v_gene: TRBV30; CDR3nt: TGTGCCTGGGTCCCCGGGACTACACAGTTCTTC; CDR3aa: CAWVPGTTQFF